This section outlines one TCR beta chain sequence together with its context. Its target is unknown. Produced via immunoSEQ multiplex PCR; TCRdb's table is partial and in-frame only. The sample carries 160,000 or so clones, around 92% recorded once. J gave up 4 bases and V 5 bases, and 6 bases lay outside the gene matches. The CDR3 is 15 residues long. The germline gives CDR1 SGHVS, CDR2 FQNEAQ. These data are taken from a study of T cell responses to AZD1222 COVID-19 vaccine. Study-level points and caveats: The span of vaccine-associated CD4 TCRs extended across spike, with dominance at 160-218 and 743-854. Donors skewed white British and female; clonal diversity was possibly underestimated.

The clonotype comes from an adult in good health. V and J are TRBV7-8 and TRBJ1-2; 11 nucleotides agree with TRBD1. Sample: peripheral blood, taken on day 0 of MenACWY control vaccination. CDR3 coding DNA: TGTGCCAGCAGCCGAGGACAGGGGGCGACCTATGGCTACACCTTC. It translates to CASSRGQGATYGYTF.